This TCR beta chain stems from a study of T cells in Graves' hyperthyroidism and ophthalmopathy (dated by TCRdb to the late 2010s). For the study in its entirety: Peripheral blood samples were taken at the time of initial diagnosis, prior to any treatment. Whether ophthalmopathy could be predicted prospectively was tested in an independent validation cohort made up of approximately 19 hyperthyroidism patients plus 17 patients who later progressed to ophthalmopathy. The paper reports TCR Vbeta CDR3 sequencing of over 120 peripheral blood samples: 40 or so ophthalmopathy, 75 to 80 hyperthyroidism and approximately 17 progressor patients. After sampling, hyperthyroidism patients received methimazole starting at 30 mg daily, and ophthalmopathy patients received high-dose intravenous methylprednisolone. In addition, the study compared T-cell repertoires in thyroid tissue and in blood from 6 or 7 Graves' hyperthyroidism patients. To identify TCR V-J signatures that set the groups apart, the researchers used a discovery cohort of 100 patients, made up of around 42 with Graves' ophthalmopathy and 55 to 65 with stable Graves' hyperthyroidism. The 100 discovery patients were divided at random into training and test sets in a 7:3 ratio.

A patient counted as having stable Graves' hyperthyroidism if no progression to ophthalmopathy occurred over 18 months of follow-up. The hyperthyroidism patients were between 18 and 65 years old and newly diagnosed, with a disease duration of less than 2 months. Any patient with an uncontrolled infection, another autoimmune disease, pregnancy or lactation was excluded. Diagnoses relied on clinical symptoms, serum thyroxine and TRAb, thyroid ultrasound and orbital computed tomography. PBMCs were isolated from 7.5 to 10 ml of fresh peripheral blood by Ficoll-Paque density gradient centrifugation. Trizol reagent was used to extract total RNA, and RNA quality was then checked on an Agilent 2100 Bioanalyzer. On this clonotype itself: Its antigen is still unknown. No base quality values were provided; no much bigger clone lies one nucleotide off.

Trimming removed 0 bases from V and 7 bases from J, leaving 6 bases between the germline ends. Taken from the germline V gene (reference sequence), the CDR1 and CDR2 loops are LGHDT and YNNKEL. From its cysteine to its phenylalanine, the CDR3 spans 13 amino acids. The only DNA kept is the CDR3, 39 bases in frame from the first base. Overall study results and their limits: Sample size was not statistically predetermined, and blinding of investigators to group allocation was not performed. In validation, progression to ophthalmopathy was predicted by the model with 65% to 71% sensitivity and approximately 78% specificity, a median of around 6.5 months before onset. Most expanded thyroid clonotypes (frequency above 0.001) were also found in blood, which suggests that blood repertoires may mirror thyroid immune responses. A model built on a 13 V-J signature distinguished ophthalmopathy from stable hyperthyroidism, reaching approximately 89% sensitivity and under 84% specificity in cross-validation and 80%/75% in testing.

The TCR beta CDR3 regions were amplified from the RNA transcripts. The TCR CDR3 was subjected to a first round of RT-PCR using the HTBI primer set and the Qiagen OneStep RT-PCR kit. A second multiplex PCR round built the libraries, followed by size selection and purification. Sequencing of the libraries was done on an Illumina HiSeq2000 using paired-end 100 bp reads. In the source study's methods: Raw data were processed with SOAPnuke, discarding reads with adapters, uncalled bases, mean Phred below 15, or no exact constant-primer or identifier match. High-quality paired reads were merged with COPE v1.2.5, and unique nucleotide sequences were defined as clonotypes. MiTCR v1.1 was used to align the clonotypes against IMGT TRBV, TRBD and TRBJ reference segments. Analysis was restricted to V-J combinations with a frequency above 0.0001, which covered about 99% of repertoires. A TCS score was defined as the ratio of F50 (clonal expansion) to E x V (chaos), with BLOSUM62-based TCRdist applied between CDR3 peptides within each V-J. Welch's t-statistics and random forest reduced roughly 540 V-J features to 13, which were used in a naive Bayes classifier (R e1071). TCRdb reprocessed the public reads (quality trimming at Q25 with fastp, clone calling with MiXCR) and kept in-frame beta chains. Entries are consolidated by CDR3 protein sequence, retaining the most common genes and DNA. The V and J calls were not made by the authors but by TCRdb's processing. Recorded for this sample are under 650,000 distinct CDR3 sequences; 15% to 20% of them occurred a single time. The ten largest clones take up approximately 3.9% of the sample.

The chain joins TRBV3-1 to TRBJ2-2; too little of a D gene remains to name it. The TCR comes from a woman in her 30s with Graves' hyperthyroidism. Sequenced: blood. The sequence in DNA is TGTGCCAGCAGCCAAGAGGCCCGCGGGGAGCTGTTTTTT. It is translated as CASSQEARGELFF.